This T cell receptor (beta chain) was recorded in a study of blood T cell repertoires in COVID-19. Whole-study context: Acute-phase and convalescent COVID-19 samples originated in the United States, Italy and Spain. T cells, B-cell-depleted T cells, or PBMCs provided the cDNA or gDNA that served as material.

J lost 0 bases, V lost 5 bases, and 7 bases had no gene match. This CDR3 is built from 16 residues. CDR1 and CDR2 (germline): SGHNT, YENEEA. In the original workflow: The authors estimated nucleated cell counts from reference gene primer amplification. Assay used: immunoSEQ multiplex PCR; TCRdb lists only in-frame clones, some missing. That table gives V, J and clone size, and the DNA gave D and trimming. The repertoire includes 70,000 to 90,000 clones, 85% to 90% of them detected once, and 3.8% sits in the top ten. The rearrangement links TRBV11-3 to TRBJ2-3; 8 bases are shared with TRBD2. The sequence was obtained from a man in his 60s with acute or convalescent COVID-19. Sequencing was carried out using peripheral blood. CDR3 in amino acids: CASSRGGSGSTDTQYF. The CDR3 bases are TGTGCCAGCAGCCGGGGGGGTAGCGGGAGCACAGATACGCAGTATTTT.